This T cell receptor beta chain originates from a study of T cells expressing NK-cell markers. Study as a whole: Cells sorted as CD3+CD56+NKG2C+, CD3+CD56+NKG2C- and CD3+CD56-NKG2C+ T cells supplied the TCR beta repertoires.

TCRdb processed the 5' RACE reads again and assigns one entry to each CDR3 protein, with no DNA. This sample's table has a few hundred thousand distinct CDR3 sequences. Sequenced material: blood T cells: a sorted CD56 or NKG2C T cell subset, CD4+ or CD8+ T cells, or bulk PBMC T cells (not recorded which). This clonotype was sampled from a man aged 18 to 69 in good health.

Here the CDR3 reads CASSIYRELKQFF. The chain carries TRBV7-3 and TRBJ2-1; TCRdb's D call, TRBD2, is unchecked because there is no DNA. The CDR3 covers 13 residues. Germline CDR1 is SGHTA and CDR2 is FQGTGA. The variable domain in full, with the rest retrieved from reference TRBV7-3 and TRBJ2-1, is GAGVSQTPSNKVTEKGKYVELRCDPISGHTALYWYRQSLGQGPEFLIYFQGTGAADDSGLPNDRFFAVRPEGSVSTLKIQRTERGDSAVYLCASSIYRELKQFFGPGTRLTVL.